This T cell receptor (beta chain) appears in the sequencing data of a study of blood T cell repertoires in COVID-19. TCRdb's copy holds only in-frame clones and misses some; the assay was immunoSEQ multiplex PCR. This sample has about 250,000 clones, with around nine tenths found just once. V trimming: 3 bases; J trimming: 4 bases; junction bases outside the gene matches: 10. The CDR3 has 17 residues. Per the germline V gene, CDR1 is MNHEY and CDR2 is SVGEGT. Sequencing was performed on peripheral blood. This rearrangement joins TRBV6-2 or TRBV6-3 to TRBJ1-4, with TRBD1 matching 8 bases. The clonotype comes from a woman between 55 and 75 years old who had recovered from COVID-19. DNA for the CDR3: TGTGCCAGCAGTTATCGGAATCGCGGGACAGGTAATGAAAAACTGTTTTTT. Protein sequence: CASSYRNRGTGNEKLFF.